These T cell receptor beta chains were read from a single sample in a study of memory CD4+ T cells and cytomegalovirus serostatus. Method: immunoSEQ multiplex PCR; TCRdb's copy keeps in-frame clones and lacks some. Among approximately 61,000 clones listed, 82% were seen once. Sequenced sample: memory CD4+ T cells from blood. The receptors here all came from an adult in good health and CMV-seronegative. CDR3s include the opening cysteine and the closing phenylalanine or tryptophan. Each record gives: CDR3 protein, CDR3 DNA, clone size, J gene, D gene, V gene. The D gene is left open where the match is weak. Clone size is shown for a subset of rows, as once, few, many or a class of expanded clone.

CDR3 protein: CASSVDTNRGVISGYTF; CDR3 DNA: TGTGCCAGCAGCGTAGATACAAACAGGGGAGTGATCTCTGGCTACACCTTC; clone size: .; J gene: TRBJ1-2; D gene: TRBD1; V gene: TRBV27
CDR3 protein: CASRDRLDTQYF; CDR3 DNA: TGTGCCAGTCGGGATAGGTTAGATACGCAGTATTTT; clone size: .; J gene: TRBJ2-3; D gene: .; V gene: TRBV6-1
CDR3 protein: CSARRGSEAFF; CDR3 DNA: TGCAGTGCTAGAAGGGGTTCTGAAGCTTTCTTT; clone size: .; J gene: TRBJ1-1; D gene: .; V gene: TRBV20-1
CDR3 protein: CATSRGGGTANTEAFF; CDR3 DNA: TGTGCCACCAGCAGAGGGGGCGGGACAGCGAACACTGAAGCTTTCTTT; clone size: .; J gene: TRBJ1-1; D gene: TRBD1; V gene: TRBV15
CDR3 protein: CATSRELAGVGETQYF; CDR3 DNA: TGTGCCACCAGCAGAGAACTAGCGGGTGTGGGGGAGACCCAGTACTTC; clone size: .; J gene: TRBJ2-5; D gene: TRBD2; V gene: TRBV15
CDR3 protein: CASSSLETQYF; CDR3 DNA: TGTGCCAGTAGTTCACTTGAGACCCAGTACTTC; clone size: .; J gene: TRBJ2-5; D gene: .; V gene: TRBV19
CDR3 protein: CASSLITGLTGELFF; CDR3 DNA: TGTGCCAGCAGCTTAATTACAGGACTCACCGGGGAGCTGTTTTTT; clone size: .; J gene: TRBJ2-2; D gene: .; V gene: TRBV7-9
CDR3 protein: CASSGQGTGYGYTF; CDR3 DNA: TGTGCCAGCAGCGGACAGGGAACAGGCTATGGCTACACCTTC; clone size: once; J gene: TRBJ1-2; D gene: TRBD1; V gene: TRBV2
CDR3 protein: CASSLDRRVYEQYF; CDR3 DNA: TGTGCCAGCAGTTTAGACAGAAGAGTCTACGAGCAGTACTTC; clone size: once; J gene: TRBJ2-7; D gene: .; V gene: TRBV27
CDR3 protein: CASSPGGITDTQYF; CDR3 DNA: TGTGCCAGTAGCCCGGGAGGAATCACAGATACGCAGTATTTT; clone size: .; J gene: TRBJ2-3; D gene: TRBD2; V gene: TRBV19
CDR3 protein: CASDERPTGNTEAFF; CDR3 DNA: TGCGCCAGCGACGAGAGGCCAACCGGGAACACTGAAGCTTTCTTT; clone size: .; J gene: TRBJ1-1; D gene: .; V gene: TRBV5-1
CDR3 protein: CASSPGGAQTYEQYF; CDR3 DNA: TGTGCCAGCAGCCCCGGAGGGGCACAGACCTACGAGCAGTACTTC; clone size: .; J gene: TRBJ2-7; D gene: .; V gene: TRBV5-6
CDR3 protein: CAWSPNRGRTEAFF; CDR3 DNA: TGTGCCTGGAGTCCCAACAGGGGGCGGACTGAAGCTTTCTTT; clone size: few; J gene: TRBJ1-1; D gene: TRBD1; V gene: TRBV30
CDR3 protein: CASSQEETQYF; CDR3 DNA: TGTGCCAGCAGCCAAGAAGAGACCCAGTACTTC; clone size: .; J gene: TRBJ2-5; D gene: .; V gene: TRBV14
CDR3 protein: CASSVMSSGAYEQYF; CDR3 DNA: TGTGCCAGCAGCGTCATGTCTAGCGGGGCCTACGAGCAGTACTTC; clone size: .; J gene: TRBJ2-7; D gene: TRBD2; V gene: TRBV7-8
CDR3 protein: CASKPGTGGTYEQYF; CDR3 DNA: TGTGCCAGCAAGCCCGGGACAGGGGGGACCTACGAGCAGTACTTC; clone size: .; J gene: TRBJ2-7; D gene: TRBD1; V gene: TRBV5-4
CDR3 protein: CASSFRRNSYEQYF; CDR3 DNA: TGTGCCAGCAGCTTCCGACGGAATTCCTACGAGCAGTACTTC; clone size: .; J gene: TRBJ2-7; D gene: .; V gene: TRBV7-2
CDR3 protein: CASGLGTQGETQYF; CDR3 DNA: TGTGCCAGCGGATTGGGGACCCAGGGGGAGACCCAGTACTTC; clone size: .; J gene: TRBJ2-5; D gene: .; V gene: TRBV7-8
CDR3 protein: CAWSWTGGDTEAFF; CDR3 DNA: TGTGCCTGGAGTTGGACAGGGGGCGACACTGAAGCTTTCTTT; clone size: few; J gene: TRBJ1-1; D gene: TRBD1; V gene: TRBV30
CDR3 protein: CARAGNYGYTF; CDR3 DNA: TGTGCCAGGGCCGGGAACTATGGCTACACCTTC; clone size: .; J gene: TRBJ1-2; D gene: .; V gene: TRBV2
CDR3 protein: CASSHDRGGGYTF; CDR3 DNA: TGTGCCAGCAGTCACGACAGGGGTGGTGGCTACACCTTC; clone size: .; J gene: TRBJ1-2; D gene: TRBD1; V gene: TRBV5-4
CDR3 protein: CASSLSSGAYNEQFF; CDR3 DNA: TGTGCCAGCAGCTTATCTAGCGGGGCCTACAATGAGCAGTTCTTC; clone size: once; J gene: TRBJ2-1; D gene: TRBD2; V gene: TRBV7-7
CDR3 protein: CASSRSALVVGYEQYF; CDR3 DNA: TGTGCCAGCAGCCGGAGTGCCCTGGTCGTCGGCTACGAGCAGTACTTC; clone size: .; J gene: TRBJ2-7; D gene: .; V gene: TRBV6-6
CDR3 protein: CATTFGGHLSGNTIYF; CDR3 DNA: TGTGCCACCACCTTCGGGGGACATCTCTCTGGAAACACCATATATTTT; clone size: .; J gene: TRBJ1-3; D gene: .; V gene: TRBV15
CDR3 protein: CASSLAGPGELFF; CDR3 DNA: TGCGCCAGCAGCTTGGCAGGGCCCGGGGAGCTGTTTTTT; clone size: .; J gene: TRBJ2-2; D gene: .; V gene: TRBV5-1
CDR3 protein: CASSERSGGPFHEQFF; CDR3 DNA: TGCGCCAGCAGTGAGCGGAGCGGGGGGCCGTTCCATGAGCAGTTCTTC; clone size: .; J gene: TRBJ2-1; D gene: TRBD2; V gene: TRBV10-2
CDR3 protein: CASIIRGSYNSPLHF; CDR3 DNA: TGTGCCAGCATAATTAGGGGATCCTATAATTCACCCCTCCACTTT; clone size: .; J gene: TRBJ1-6; D gene: .; V gene: TRBV6-1